This TCR beta chain was obtained from a study of breast tumors, draining lymph nodes, adjacent tissues. General study results and limits: Data only fit, rather than demonstrated, lymph node origin of most tumor T cells. Luminal-like breast cancer showed significantly higher tumor–nontumor repertoire similarity than basal-like.

There are 13 residues in the CDR3. Germline V gene data show CDR1 as GTSNPN and CDR2 as SVGIG (reference sequence). Deletions cut 3 bases from V and 2 bases from J, with 11 bases between. Samples came from axillary lymph nodes draining the breast cancer. TCRdb re-derived calls from the multiplex PCR reads in MiXCR, one entry per CDR3 protein. The sample has 140,000 to 150,000 distinct CDR3 sequences, over 25% seen once. Details on this clonotype: Its antigen is not identified.

J is TRBJ2-7 and V is TRBV30; D is perhaps TRBD1 (7 bases). The sample comprised axillary lymph node tissue. The sequence came from a female donor with breast cancer. Some clones in this sample may be carry-over from other donors' samples. Here the CDR3 DNA reads TGTGCCTGGAGGGCCAGGGGGGCCTACGAGCAGTACTTC. Translated: CAWRARGAYEQYF.